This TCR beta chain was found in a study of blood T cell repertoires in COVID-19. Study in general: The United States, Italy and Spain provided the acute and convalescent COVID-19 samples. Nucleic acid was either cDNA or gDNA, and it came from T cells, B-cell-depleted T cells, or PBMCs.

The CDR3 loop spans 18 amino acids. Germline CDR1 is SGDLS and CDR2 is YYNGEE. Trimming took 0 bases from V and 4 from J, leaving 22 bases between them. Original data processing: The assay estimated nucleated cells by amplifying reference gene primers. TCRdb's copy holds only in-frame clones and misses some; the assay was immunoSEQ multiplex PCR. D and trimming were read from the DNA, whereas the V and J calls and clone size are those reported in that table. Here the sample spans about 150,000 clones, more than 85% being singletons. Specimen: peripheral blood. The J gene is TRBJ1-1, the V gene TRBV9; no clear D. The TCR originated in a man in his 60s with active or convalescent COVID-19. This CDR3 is CASSVGAGISELSTEAFF. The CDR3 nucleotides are TGTGCCAGCAGCGTAGGGGCGGGAATCAGCGAGTTAAGCACTGAAGCTTTCTTT.